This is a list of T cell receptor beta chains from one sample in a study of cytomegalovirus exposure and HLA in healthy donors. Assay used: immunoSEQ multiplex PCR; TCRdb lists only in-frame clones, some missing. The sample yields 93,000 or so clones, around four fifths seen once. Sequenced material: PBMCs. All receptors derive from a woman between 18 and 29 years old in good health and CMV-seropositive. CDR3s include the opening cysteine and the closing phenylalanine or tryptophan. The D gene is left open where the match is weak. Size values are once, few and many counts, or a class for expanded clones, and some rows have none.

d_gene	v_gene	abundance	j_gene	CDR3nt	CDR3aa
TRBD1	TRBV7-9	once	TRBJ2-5	TGTGCCAGCAGCCTAGGACAGGGGACGGAGACCCAGTACTTC	CASSLGQGTETQYF
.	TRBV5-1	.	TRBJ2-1	TGCGCCAGCAGCCGGGGTGACTACAATGAGCAGTTCTTC	CASSRGDYNEQFF
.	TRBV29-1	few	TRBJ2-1	TGCAGCGCCCAGCAAGGCGGGCTCAATGAGCAGTTCTTC	CSAQQGGLNEQFF
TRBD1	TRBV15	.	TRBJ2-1	TGTGCCACCAGCAGGGGACAGGGAATTGGTGAGCAGTTCTTC	CATSRGQGIGEQFF
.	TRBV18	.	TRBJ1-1	TGTGCCAGCTCTCAGGATGGGAACACTGAAGCTTTCTTT	CASSQDGNTEAFF
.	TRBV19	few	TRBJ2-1	TGTGCCAGTAGAAGGGCGGGGGCCAATGAGCAGTTCTTC	CASRRAGANEQFF
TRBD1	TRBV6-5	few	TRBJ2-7	TGTGCCAGCAGAGGACAGGGTGTTCACGAGCAGTACTTC	CASRGQGVHEQYF
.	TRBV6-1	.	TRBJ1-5	TGTGCCAGCAGTGAAGAAGGGGATCAGCCCCAGCATTTT	CASSEEGDQPQHF
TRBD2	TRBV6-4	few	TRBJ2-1	TGTGCCAGCAGTGAAAAGCGGGAGGGGGGCAATGAGCAGTTCTTC	CASSEKREGGNEQFF
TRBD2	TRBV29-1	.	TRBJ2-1	TGCAGCGTCGTAAGACTAGCCGGCGATGAGCAGTTCTTC	CSVVRLAGDEQFF
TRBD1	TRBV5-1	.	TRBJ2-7	TGCGCCAGCAGCTCATGGACAGGGAGCTCCTACGAGCAGTACTTC	CASSSWTGSSYEQYF
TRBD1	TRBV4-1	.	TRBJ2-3	TGCGCCAGCAGCCACCCCGGGACAGGTTCAGATACGCAGTATTTT	CASSHPGTGSDTQYF
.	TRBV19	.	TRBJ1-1	TGTGCCAGTAGTATCCGGAACACTGAAGCTTTCTTT	CASSIRNTEAFF
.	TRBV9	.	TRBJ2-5	TGTGCCAGCAGCGCTCACTTGGGGGGGCGGCGAGAGACCCAGTACTTC	CASSAHLGGRRETQYF
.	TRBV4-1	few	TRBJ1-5	TGCGCCAGCAGCCAAGCACAGACAGCCCATAGCAATCAGCCCCAGCATTTT	CASSQAQTAHSNQPQHF
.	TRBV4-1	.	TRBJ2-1	TGCGCCAGCAGCCAAGTGCGGGGCGCAACTGAGCAGTTCTTC	CASSQVRGATEQFF
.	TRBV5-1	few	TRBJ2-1	TGCGCCAGCAGCTTGGTCGCTAGCTCCTACAATGAGCAGTTCTTC	CASSLVASSYNEQFF
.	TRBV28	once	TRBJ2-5	TGTGCCAGCAGTTTATCTTCCGGGGAAGAGAGAGAGACCCAGTACTTC	CASSLSSGEERETQYF
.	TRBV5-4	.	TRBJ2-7	TGTGCCAGCAGCTCCCGGGCAGGGGCATCGTACGAGCAGTACTTC	CASSSRAGASYEQYF
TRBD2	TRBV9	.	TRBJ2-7	TGTGCCAGCAGCCTAAGCGGGACCTCCTACGAGCAGTACTTC	CASSLSGTSYEQYF
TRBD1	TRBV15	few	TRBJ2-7	TGTGCCACCAGCTGGGACAGGCCTTACGAGCAGTACTTC	CATSWDRPYEQYF
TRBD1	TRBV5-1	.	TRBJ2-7	TGCGCCAGCAGCATGACAGGGGAAATAAGGGAGCAGTACTTC	CASSMTGEIREQYF
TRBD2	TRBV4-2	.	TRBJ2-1	TGTGCCAGCAGCCAAGATGAATTTGCGGGGGTTCTTGAGCAGTTCTTC	CASSQDEFAGVLEQFF
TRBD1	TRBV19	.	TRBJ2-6	TGTGCCAGTAGTATTGGTGGACAGGGGTTTGGGGCCAACGTCCTGACTTTC	CASSIGGQGFGANVLTF
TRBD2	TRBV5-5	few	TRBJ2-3	TGTGCCAGCAGCTTATACGGGAGGACAGATACGCAGTATTTT	CASSLYGRTDTQYF
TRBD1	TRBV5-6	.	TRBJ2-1	TGTGCCAGCAGCTTTGAACAGGGGGTAATTCGGAATGAGCAGTTCTTC	CASSFEQGVIRNEQFF
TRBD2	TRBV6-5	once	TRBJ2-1	TGTGCCAGCAGTTCCATTAGCGGGAGACTGGAGTTCTTC	CASSSISGRLEFF
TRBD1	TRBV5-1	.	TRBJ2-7	TGCGCCAGCAGCCCACACGGACAGGGAAGCTCCTACGAGCAGTACTTC	CASSPHGQGSSYEQYF
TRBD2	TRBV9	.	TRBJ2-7	TGTGCCAGCACCCCTAGCGGGAGGGGCGAGCAGTACTTC	CASTPSGRGEQYF